This TCR beta chain was observed in a study of blood T cell repertoires in COVID-19. The wider study: PBMCs, B-cell-depleted T cells, or T cells were the source of the cDNA or gDNA that made up the material.

Between the trimmed V and J ends, which lost 6 bases and 0 bases, there was a span of 12 bases. Germline V gene data show CDR1 as MNHEY and CDR2 as SVGAGI. The CDR3 runs 14 residues. Clones were read by immunoSEQ multiplex PCR, and TCRdb kept only the in-frame ones, dropping some. Among more than 200,000 clones, 83% were seen once, and the ten largest hold under 3%. This TCR was recovered from a woman in her seventies with active or convalescent COVID-19. The rearrangement joins TRBV6-5 to TRBJ2-7; unclear D gene. Sequencing was carried out using peripheral blood. CDR3 coding DNA: TGTGCCAGCAGCCTCGAGCACCGCTCCTACGAGCAGTACTTC. Translation gives CASSLEHRSYEQYF.